The 16 T cell receptor beta chains below come from one sample, sequenced in a study of cytotoxic CD8 clonotypes in ibrutinib-treated CLL. The protocol was immunoSEQ multiplex PCR, while the TCRdb copy is restricted to in-frame clones and leaves out a portion. The data contain 45,000 to 60,000 clones, 56% of them seen just once; the ten biggest clones take up about 20%. Sequencing was performed on PBMCs, taken after 24 months of ibrutinib treatment. The source is a human donor with chronic lymphocytic leukemia.

The chain combines TRBV7-9 with TRBJ2-7; D remains ambiguous. The CDR3 runs to 12 residues. Per germline, CDR1 SEHNR and CDR2 FQNEAQ (reference sequence). The V end was cut by 0 bases, the J end by 4 bases, with 4 bases between. The CDR3 loop is CASSLANYEQYF. CDR3 bases: TGTGCCAGCAGCTTAGCGAATTACGAGCAGTACTTC.

This clone has more than one count but fewer than ten. The chain joins TRBV5-1 to TRBJ2-1; TRBD2 is a possible D gene (6 bases). Trimming left V 0 bases short and J 4 bases short, with 11 bases between. This CDR3 is 15 amino acids long. From germline, CDR1 is SGHRS and CDR2 YFSETQ. CDR3 DNA: TGCGCCAGCAGCTTGGGGGGTAGCGGATACAATGAGCAGTTCTTC. Its protein is CASSLGGSGYNEQFF.

The rearrangement links TRBV28 to TRBJ1-4; D is undetermined. Trimming cost V 8 bases and J 0 bases, with 10 bases left between them. The CDR3 is 14 residues long. Germline-derived CDR1 and CDR2 are MDHEN and SYDVKM. CDR3 loop: CASCDLATNEKLFF. CDR3 DNA: TGTGCCAGCTGCGACCTTGCAACTAATGAAAAACTGTTTTTT.

This chain links TRBV19 with TRBJ2-5; weak D call: TRBD2 (6 bases). Germline V gene data show CDR1 as LNHDA and CDR2 as SQIVND (reference sequence). Trimming stripped 6 bases from V and 3 bases from J, with 17 bases between. The CDR3 consists of 15 residues. This CDR3 is CASRSLRGGEETQYF. CDR3 DNA: TGTGCCAGTAGATCGCTGAGGGGCGGGGAAGAGACCCAGTACTTC.

This clone occurred many times. The chain carries TRBV5-1 and TRBJ1-1; TRBD1 might be the D (6 bases). Germline V lookup: CDR1 SGHRS, CDR2 YFSETQ. The CDR3 is 15 amino acids. Trimming removed 3 bases from V and 0 bases from J, with 12 bases in between. CDR3 region: CASSYRTAMNTEAFF. CDR3 in DNA: TGCGCCAGCAGCTACAGGACAGCCATGAACACTGAAGCTTTCTTT.

The chain carries TRBV19 and TRBJ2-2, with TRBD1 identical over 10 bases. CDR1 is LNHDA and CDR2 is SQIVND in the germline V gene (reference sequence). Trimming removed 3 bases from V and 8 bases from J; junction bases left unmatched: 3. The CDR3 has 14 residues. Written as DNA, the CDR3 is TGTGCCAGTAGTATTCGACAGGGGGCGGGGGAGCTGTTTTTT. Translated: CASSIRQGAGELFF. The full variable domain, completed using reference TRBV19 and TRBJ2-2, is DGGITQSPKYLFRKEGQNVTLSCEQNLNHDAMYWYRQDPGQGLRLIYYSQIVNDFQKGDIAEGYSVSREKKESFPLTVTSAQKNPTAFYLCASSIRQGAGELFFGEGSRLTVL.

This clone was counted only a few times. This rearrangement joins TRBV6-5 to TRBJ2-5, with D hard to call. CDR1 is MNHEY and CDR2 is SVGAGI in the germline V gene. Trimming removed 6 bases from V and 0 bases from J, with 11 bases in between. The CDR3 sequence is 14 residues long. The CDR3 spells CASSTTAYQETQYF. The DNA for the CDR3 is TGTGCCAGCAGCACGACTGCGTACCAAGAGACCCAGTACTTC.

CDR3 nucleotide sequence: TGTGCCAGCAGCCTCTGGACAGGGCCTAACACCGGGGAGCTGTTTTTT. Its translation: CASSLWTGPNTGELFF. This rearrangement joins TRBV7-2 to TRBJ2-2; 8 bases are shared with TRBD1. Per germline, CDR1 SGHTA and CDR2 FQGNSA. The CDR3 is made up of 16 amino acids. The V gene end was trimmed by 5 bases and the J gene end by 2 bases; junction bases not matched to a gene: 7.

This clone showed up just a few times. The J gene is TRBJ1-1, the V gene TRBV2; D not certain. Germline CDR1 reads SNHLY; CDR2 reads FYNNEI. The ends were cut back, 11 bases at V and 1 base at J, with 17 bases in the middle. CDR3 size: 14 residues. CDR3 DNA sequence: TGTGCCGGATCTGATTGGGCGGAGAACACTGAAGCTTTCTTT. Its translation: CAGSDWAENTEAFF.

The chain joins TRBV6-5 to TRBJ2-1; 8 bases map to TRBD2. The V segment lost 2 bases and the J segment 9 bases; nucleotides outside the gene matches: 6. Germline-derived CDR1 and CDR2 are MNHEY and SVGAGI. The CDR3 consists of 14 residues. CDR3 sequence: CASSYLSGSFEQFF. In DNA form, the CDR3 reads TGTGCCAGCAGTTACCTAAGCGGGAGCTTTGAGCAGTTCTTC.

The chain is built from TRBV6-5 and TRBJ1-5, with a weak D call TRBD1 (6 bases). Trimming left V 2 bases short and J 4 bases short, with 12 bases between. Germline CDR1 reads MNHEY; CDR2 reads SVGAGI. The CDR3 length is 15 residues. CDR3 protein: CASSYPLQGNQPQHF. CDR3 in DNA: TGTGCCAGCAGTTACCCCCTACAGGGAAATCAGCCCCAGCATTTT.

CDR3 nucleotides: TGTGCCAGCTCACTAGTCGGGGTGGCCACTGAAGCTTTCTTT. Amino acid sequence: CASSLVGVATEAFF. The chain has TRBV18 and TRBJ1-1; D is unclear. V lost 4 bases and J lost 4, with 13 bases in between. This CDR3 contains 14 residues. Germline V gene sequence: CDR1 KGHSH, CDR2 LQKENI.

CDR3 amino acids: CASSLSAVSHGYTF. Here the CDR3 DNA reads TGTGCCAGCAGTTTATCGGCAGTATCCCATGGCTACACCTTC. The V gene is TRBV27, the J gene TRBJ1-2, with D hard to call. Germline CDR1 MNHEY, CDR2 SMNVEV (reference sequence). CDR3 size: 14 residues. Trimming removed 0 bases from V and 6 bases from J, with 11 bases in between.

CDR3 in DNA: TGTGCCAGCAACGCCGGGACAGGGGGGTATGGCTACACCTTC. Translated, it gives CASNAGTGGYGYTF. The genes are TRBV5-5 and TRBJ1-2; 11 bases map to TRBD1. V shed 6 bases and J 5 bases; nucleotides not matched to a gene: 6. Germline loops: CDR1 SGHKS, CDR2 YYEKEE (reference sequence). The CDR3 loop spans 14 amino acids. The variable domain in full, completed from reference TRBV5-5 and TRBJ1-2, reads DAGVTQSPTHLIKTRGQQVTLRCSPISGHKSVSWYQQVLGQGPQFIFQYYEKEERGRGNFPDRFSARQFPNYSSELNVNALLLGDSALYLCASNAGTGGYGYTFGSGTRLTVV.

The V gene is TRBV11-2, the J gene TRBJ1-1; TRBD1 matches at 7 bases. V lost 6 bases, J lost 0 bases, and 19 bases stayed unmatched. The CDR3 extends over 19 amino acids. Germline loops: CDR1 SGHAT, CDR2 FQNNGV. In DNA form, the CDR3 reads TGTGCCAGCAGTTCCGCAGAGACAGGGTTTTTGGTAGTGAACACTGAAGCTTTCTTT. Its protein is CASSSAETGFLVVNTEAFF.

This clone has only one observation. The chain links TRBV15 to TRBJ2-5; D possibly uses TRBD1 or TRBD2 (5 bases each). This CDR3 region has 11 residues. V dropped 8 bases and J dropped 7 bases, with 11 bases sitting between them. CDR1 and CDR2 from the germline V gene are LNHNV and YYDKDF (reference sequence). CDR3 bases: TGTGCCACCCAGCACGGGGCGACCCAGTACTTC. Translated: CATQHGATQYF.